A selection of T cell receptor beta chains follows, all from one sample in a study of CD8+CD57+ T cells in acquired aplastic anemia. Using its own MiXCR run on the reads, TCRdb lists one record per CDR3 protein. The sample holds approximately 150,000 distinct CDR3 sequences; over 40% are singletons and the top ten take about 2.9%. The sample taken for sequencing was sorted CD4+, CD8+, or CD8+CD57+ T cells (not recorded which) from PBMCs. These receptors all stem from a human donor with aplastic anemia. CDR3s include the opening cysteine and the closing phenylalanine or tryptophan. Each record gives: D gene, clone size, V gene, J gene, CDR3 DNA, CDR3 protein. The D gene is left open where the match is weak. Clone size, where shown, is once, few, many, or a class for clones that have expanded.

D: -; size: -; V: TRBV15; J: TRBJ1-3; DNA: TGTGCCACCAGCAGAGATCCAGGGAGTGGAAACACCATATATTTT; CDR3: CATSRDPGSGNTIYF
D: -; size: many; V: TRBV3-1; J: TRBJ2-5; DNA: TGTGCCAGCAGCCAAGACGTTTCCCAGTACTTC; CDR3: CASSQDVSQYF
D: -; size: many; V: TRBV7-2; J: TRBJ1-2; DNA: TGTGCCAGCAGCTTGGCAGGGTATTCGGATGGCTACACCTTC; CDR3: CASSLAGYSDGYTF
D: -; size: -; V: TRBV15; J: TRBJ2-7; DNA: TGTGCCACCAGCAGACAGGAGGAGGGGTTCTACGAGCAGTACTTC; CDR3: CATSRQEEGFYEQYF
D: -; size: -; V: TRBV10-3; J: TRBJ2-6; DNA: TGTGCCATCAGTGGATTGAGGGGTCGTGGGGCCAACGTCCTGACTTTC; CDR3: CAISGLRGRGANVLTF
D: -; size: once; V: TRBV20-1; J: TRBJ1-2; DNA: TGCAGTGCTAGAGGTGATGGGAGATCTAGCTATGGCTACACCTTC; CDR3: CSARGDGRSSYGYTF
D: -; size: many; V: TRBV6-1; J: TRBJ1-2; DNA: TGTGCCAGCTTTTCTAACGGCCGCTATGGCTACACCTTC; CDR3: CASFSNGRYGYTF
D: -; size: -; V: TRBV24-1; J: TRBJ1-2; DNA: TGTGCCACCAGTGCCACTCACTATGGCTACACCTTC; CDR3: CATSATHYGYTF
D: -; size: -; V: TRBV20-1; J: TRBJ1-1; DNA: TGCAGTGCCAGCAGCTTAGATCTAACAGGGAACACTGAAGCTTTCTTT; CDR3: CSASSLDLTGNTEAFF
D: -; size: few; V: TRBV10-3; J: TRBJ1-2; DNA: TGTGCCACCGTCCGGGACTACGGCTATGGCTACACCTTC; CDR3: CATVRDYGYGYTF
D: -; size: -; V: TRBV24-1; J: TRBJ1-5; DNA: TGTGCCATCAGTGATACTACGGGGGCCAATCAGCCCCAGCATTTT; CDR3: CAISDTTGANQPQHF
D: TRBD1; size: few; V: TRBV3-1; J: TRBJ1-1; DNA: TGTGCCAGCAGACGGGGACAGAGGAACACTGAAGCTTTCTTT; CDR3: CASRRGQRNTEAFF
D: -; size: many; V: TRBV2; J: TRBJ1-4; DNA: TGTGCCAGCAGTTTTTCCCGGGTAGATAGGGAAAAACTGTTTTTT; CDR3: CASSFSRVDREKLFF
D: TRBD2; size: -; V: TRBV6-5; J: TRBJ2-2; DNA: TGTGCCAGCAGTTACTTTCGAGCGGGAAACACCGGGGAGCTGTTTTTT; CDR3: CASSYFRAGNTGELFF
D: TRBD1; size: -; V: TRBV20-1; J: TRBJ1-6; DNA: TGCAGTGCTACATTCCCGGGGACAGGGTCCCATTCACCCCTCCACTTT; CDR3: CSATFPGTGSHSPLHF
D: -; size: -; V: TRBV19; J: TRBJ2-1; DNA: TGTGCCAGTAGTATAGGTGTAGGGTTCTACAATGAGCAGTTCTTC; CDR3: CASSIGVGFYNEQFF
D: -; size: many; V: TRBV4-2; J: TRBJ1-4; DNA: TGTGCCAGCAGCCAACAGGGAAATGAAAAACTGTTTTTT; CDR3: CASSQQGNEKLFF
D: TRBD2; size: -; V: TRBV20-1; J: TRBJ2-7; DNA: TGCAGTGCTAGAGATCGGACTAGCGGGAGCTCCTACGAGCAGTACTTC; CDR3: CSARDRTSGSSYEQYF
D: TRBD1; size: few; V: TRBV4-2; J: TRBJ1-4; DNA: TGTGCCAGCAGCAGCAACTGGGCAGGGGGCGGGCGGGGCGATGAAAAACTGTTTTTT; CDR3: CASSSNWAGGGRGDEKLFF
D: -; size: many; V: TRBV7-7; J: TRBJ1-3; DNA: TGTGCTAGCAGCCGTAGGGCAGGGGCTGGAAACACCATATATTTT; CDR3: CASSRRAGAGNTIYF
D: TRBD2; size: -; V: TRBV12-3/TRBV12-4; J: TRBJ2-3; DNA: TGTGCCAGCAGAGGTAGCGGGGGGGCCGCAGATACGCAGTATTTT; CDR3: CASRGSGGAADTQYF
D: -; size: many; V: TRBV5-4; J: TRBJ1-1; DNA: TGTGCCAGCAGCTTGGAAGGCCAAAGCCTTGAAGCTTTCTTT; CDR3: CASSLEGQSLEAFF
D: -; size: few; V: TRBV27; J: TRBJ2-3; DNA: TGTGCCAGCAGTCGGGGGATGGAGGCAGATACGCAGTATTTT; CDR3: CASSRGMEADTQYF
D: TRBD1; size: -; V: TRBV10-3; J: TRBJ1-2; DNA: TGTGCCATCAGAGACAGGGGGCCCTATGGCTACACCTTC; CDR3: CAIRDRGPYGYTF
D: TRBD2; size: few; V: TRBV9; J: TRBJ2-1; DNA: TGTGCCAGCAGCTCTGGACTAGCGGGAGGGGGCGGTGAGCAGTTCTTC; CDR3: CASSSGLAGGGGEQFF
D: TRBD2; size: -; V: TRBV19; J: TRBJ2-1; DNA: TGTGCCAGTAGTATTGGTGGAGCTAGCGGAGCCAATGAGCAGTTCTTC; CDR3: CASSIGGASGANEQFF
D: -; size: -; V: TRBV6-1; J: TRBJ2-6; DNA: TGTGCCAGCAGTCCCGATGCGTCTGGGGCCAACGTCCTGACTTTC; CDR3: CASSPDASGANVLTF
D: -; size: -; V: TRBV7-8; J: TRBJ1-3; DNA: TGTGCCAGCAGCCCACGACGACAGGCCAAAGGAAACACCATATATTTT; CDR3: CASSPRRQAKGNTIYF
D: -; size: -; V: TRBV30; J: TRBJ2-2; DNA: TGTGCCTGGAGAAGGGCGGTTACCGGGGAGCTGTTTTTT; CDR3: CAWRRAVTGELFF
D: TRBD2; size: many; V: TRBV10-3; J: TRBJ2-3; DNA: TGTGCCATCAGCACACTAGCGGGGGGGCTCGCAGATACGCAGTATTTT; CDR3: CAISTLAGGLADTQYF
D: TRBD1; size: -; V: TRBV2; J: TRBJ1-2; DNA: TGTGCCAGCAGTGCCTCGGGGACAGTACCATATGGCTACACCTTC; CDR3: CASSASGTVPYGYTF
D: TRBD1; size: -; V: TRBV7-4; J: TRBJ1-2; DNA: TGTGCCAGCAGCCAGGGGGCTTACTATGGCTACACCTTC; CDR3: CASSQGAYYGYTF
D: -; size: many; V: TRBV19; J: TRBJ1-5; DNA: TGTGCCAGTAGTATAGGGATACATAGCAATCAGCCCCAGCATTTT; CDR3: CASSIGIHSNQPQHF
D: TRBD1; size: few; V: TRBV12-3/TRBV12-4; J: TRBJ1-5; DNA: TGTGCCAGCAGTTCCGGACAGGGCAATCAGCCCCAGCATTTT; CDR3: CASSSGQGNQPQHF
D: -; size: many; V: TRBV24-1; J: TRBJ1-3; DNA: TGTGCCACCAGTGGGGGACCTGGAAACACCATATATTTT; CDR3: CATSGGPGNTIYF
D: -; size: once; V: TRBV10-3; J: TRBJ2-7; DNA: TGTGCCATCAGTGAACTAAACAACGAGCAGTACTTC; CDR3: CAISELNNEQYF
D: TRBD2; size: many; V: TRBV7-9; J: TRBJ2-1; DNA: TGTGCCAGCAGCCAACCTAGCGGGATGGGGTACAATGAGCAGTTCTTC; CDR3: CASSQPSGMGYNEQFF
D: -; size: -; V: TRBV10-3; J: TRBJ1-1; DNA: TGTGCCAGCGGGGTAAAGGAGAACACTGAAGCTCTCTTT; CDR3: CASGVKENTEALF
D: TRBD1; size: once; V: TRBV25-1; J: TRBJ2-7; DNA: TGTGCCAGCAGTGATCCGGGACAGAACGAGCAGTACTTC; CDR3: CASSDPGQNEQYF
D: TRBD2; size: -; V: TRBV12-3/TRBV12-4; J: TRBJ2-3; DNA: TGTGCCAGCAGTGTACTAGCGACTAGCACAGATACGCAGTATTTT; CDR3: CASSVLATSTDTQYF
D: -; size: many; V: TRBV9; J: TRBJ1-1; DNA: TGTGCCAGCAGCCCTACCCCAGGGCTCGGTGAGCCTGAAGCTTTCTTT; CDR3: CASSPTPGLGEPEAFF
D: -; size: -; V: TRBV5-1; J: TRBJ2-7; DNA: TGCGCCAGCAGCTTAAACCGGGACACCTCCTGCGAGCAGTACTTC; CDR3: CASSLNRDTSCEQYF
D: -; size: -; V: TRBV27; J: TRBJ1-3; DNA: TGTGCCAGCGCCCGTGGGGGGGGAAACACCATATATTTT; CDR3: CASARGGGNTIYF
D: -; size: many; V: TRBV6-5; J: TRBJ1-4; DNA: TGTGCCAGCAGTTACTCTGGCGGAGGAGGAACACTGTTTTTT; CDR3: CASSYSGGGGTLFF
D: TRBD1; size: -; V: TRBV10-3; J: TRBJ2-1; DNA: TGTGCCACGGGACAGTCATACAATGAGCAGTTCTTC; CDR3: CATGQSYNEQFF
D: -; size: -; V: TRBV10-2; J: TRBJ1-5; DNA: TGCGCCACTCGGGAGGGGGTCCATCAGCCCCAGCATTTT; CDR3: CATREGVHQPQHF
D: -; size: -; V: TRBV5-1; J: TRBJ1-4; DNA: TGCGCCAGCAGCCCCGGGGGGGCAGGTGGAGCTAATGAAAAACTGTTTTTT; CDR3: CASSPGGAGGANEKLFF
D: -; size: few; V: TRBV6-1; J: TRBJ1-1; DNA: TGTGCCAGCAGTCTGTCAGGATCGAACACTGAAGCTTTCTTT; CDR3: CASSLSGSNTEAFF
D: -; size: many; V: TRBV10-3; J: TRBJ2-4; DNA: TGTGCCATCAGTGAGAAGGCCGAAAAAAACACTCAGTACTTC; CDR3: CAISEKAEKNTQYF
D: -; size: -; V: TRBV19; J: TRBJ2-7; DNA: -; CDR3: CASRSRDGYTFEQYF
D: -; size: many; V: TRBV14; J: TRBJ2-2; DNA: TGTGCCAGCAGCCAAGACTTGCTTAGCGGACACACCGGGGAGCTGTTTTTT; CDR3: CASSQDLLSGHTGELFF
D: TRBD1; size: -; V: TRBV19; J: TRBJ2-5; DNA: TGTGCCAGCCCACCCAACCAGGGACAGGGGTTGGCAGAGACCCAGTACTTC; CDR3: CASPPNQGQGLAETQYF